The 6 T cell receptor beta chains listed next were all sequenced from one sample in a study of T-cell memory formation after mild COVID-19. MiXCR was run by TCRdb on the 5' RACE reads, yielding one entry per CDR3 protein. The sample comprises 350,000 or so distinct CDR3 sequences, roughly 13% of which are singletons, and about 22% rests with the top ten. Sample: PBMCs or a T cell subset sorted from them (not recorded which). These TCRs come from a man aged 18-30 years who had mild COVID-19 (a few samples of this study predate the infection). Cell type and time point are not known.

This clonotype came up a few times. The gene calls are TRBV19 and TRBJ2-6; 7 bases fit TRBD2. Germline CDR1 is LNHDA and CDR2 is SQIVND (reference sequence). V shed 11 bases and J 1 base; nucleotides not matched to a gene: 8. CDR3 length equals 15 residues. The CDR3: CAVWGGSSGANVLTF. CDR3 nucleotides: TGTGCCGTTTGGGGGGGATCTTCTGGGGCCAACGTCCTGACTTTC.

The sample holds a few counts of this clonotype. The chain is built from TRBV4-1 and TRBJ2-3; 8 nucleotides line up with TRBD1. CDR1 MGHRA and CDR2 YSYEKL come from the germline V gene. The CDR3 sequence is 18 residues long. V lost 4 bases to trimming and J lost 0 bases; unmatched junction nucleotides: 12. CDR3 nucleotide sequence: TGCGCCAGCAGCCCACGGATCGTCCGGGACAGGAGCACAGATACGCAGTATTTT. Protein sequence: CASSPRIVRDRSTDTQYF.

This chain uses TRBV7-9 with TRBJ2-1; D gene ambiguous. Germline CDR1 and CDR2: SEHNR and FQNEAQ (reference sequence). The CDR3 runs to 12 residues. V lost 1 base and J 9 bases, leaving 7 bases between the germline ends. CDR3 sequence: CASSLGLAEQFF. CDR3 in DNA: TGTGCCAGCAGCTTAGGACTCGCTGAGCAGTTCTTC.

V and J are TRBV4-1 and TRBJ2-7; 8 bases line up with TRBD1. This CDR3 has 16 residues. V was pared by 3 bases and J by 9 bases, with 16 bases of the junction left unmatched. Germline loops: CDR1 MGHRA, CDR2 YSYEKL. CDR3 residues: CASSQGPGQEQLGQYF. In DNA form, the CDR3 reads TGCGCCAGCAGCCAGGGTCCGGGACAGGAGCAGCTGGGGCAGTACTTC.

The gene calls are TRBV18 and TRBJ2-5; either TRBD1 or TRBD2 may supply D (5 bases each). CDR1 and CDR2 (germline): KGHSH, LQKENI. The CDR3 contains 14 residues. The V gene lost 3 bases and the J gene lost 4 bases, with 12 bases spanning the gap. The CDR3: CASSPQWGRETQYF. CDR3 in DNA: TGTGCCAGCTCACCGCAGTGGGGGAGAGAGACCCAGTACTTC.

CDR3 sequence reads: CASSPPLRGGENEQFF. DNA of the CDR3: TGTGCCAGCTCACCCCCTTTAAGGGGGGGCGAGAATGAGCAGTTCTTC. The chain uses TRBV18 and TRBJ2-1, with D tentatively TRBD2 (7 bases). The CDR3 spans 16 residues. Germline loops: CDR1 KGHSH, CDR2 LQKENI. The ends were cut back, 3 bases at V and 7 bases at J, with 19 bases in the middle.